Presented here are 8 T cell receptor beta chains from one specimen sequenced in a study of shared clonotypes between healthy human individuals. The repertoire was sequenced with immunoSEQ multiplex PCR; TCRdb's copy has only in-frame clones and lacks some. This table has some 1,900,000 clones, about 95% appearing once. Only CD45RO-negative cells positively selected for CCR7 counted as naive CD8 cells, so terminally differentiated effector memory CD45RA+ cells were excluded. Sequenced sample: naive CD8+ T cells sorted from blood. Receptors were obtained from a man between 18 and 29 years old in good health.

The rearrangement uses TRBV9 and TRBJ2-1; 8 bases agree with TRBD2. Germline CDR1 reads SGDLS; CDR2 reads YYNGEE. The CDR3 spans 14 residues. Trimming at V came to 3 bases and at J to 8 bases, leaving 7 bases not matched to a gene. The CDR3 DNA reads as TGTGCCAGCAGCGGGGTAGCGGGGAATTATGAGCAGTTCTTC. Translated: CASSGVAGNYEQFF.

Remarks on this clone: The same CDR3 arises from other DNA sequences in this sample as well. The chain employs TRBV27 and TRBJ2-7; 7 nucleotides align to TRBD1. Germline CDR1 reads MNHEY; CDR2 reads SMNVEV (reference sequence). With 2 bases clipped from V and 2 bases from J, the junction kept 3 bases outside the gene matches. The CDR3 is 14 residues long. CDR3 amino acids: CASSLAGGAYEQYF. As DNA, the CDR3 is TGTGCCAGCAGTTTAGCAGGGGGTGCCTACGAGCAGTACTTC.

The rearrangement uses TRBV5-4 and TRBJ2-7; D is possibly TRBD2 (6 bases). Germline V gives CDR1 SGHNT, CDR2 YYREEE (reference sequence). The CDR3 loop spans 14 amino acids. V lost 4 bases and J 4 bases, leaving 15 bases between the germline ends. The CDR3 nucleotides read TGTGCCAGCAGCCCCGAAGAGGGACTTTACGAGCAGTACTTC. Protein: CASSPEEGLYEQYF.

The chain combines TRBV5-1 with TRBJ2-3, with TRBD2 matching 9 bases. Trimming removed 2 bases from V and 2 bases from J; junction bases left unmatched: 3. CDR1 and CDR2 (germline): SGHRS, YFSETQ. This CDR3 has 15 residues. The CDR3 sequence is CASSFSSGTTDTQYF. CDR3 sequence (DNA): TGCGCCAGCAGCTTTTCTAGCGGGACCACAGATACGCAGTATTTT.

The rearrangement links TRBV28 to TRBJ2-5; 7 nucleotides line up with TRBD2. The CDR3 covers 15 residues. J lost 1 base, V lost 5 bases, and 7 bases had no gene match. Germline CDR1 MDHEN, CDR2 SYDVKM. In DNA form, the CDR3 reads TGTGCCAGCAGTCCACCGGGACTACTCCAAGAGACCCAGTACTTC. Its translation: CASSPPGLLQETQYF.

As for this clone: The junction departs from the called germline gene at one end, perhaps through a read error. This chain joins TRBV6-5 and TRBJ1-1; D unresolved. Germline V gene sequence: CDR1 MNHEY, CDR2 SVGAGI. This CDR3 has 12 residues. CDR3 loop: CASSLVGAEAFF. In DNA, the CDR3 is TGTGCCAGTAGTTTGGTCGGCGCTGAAGCTTTCTTT.

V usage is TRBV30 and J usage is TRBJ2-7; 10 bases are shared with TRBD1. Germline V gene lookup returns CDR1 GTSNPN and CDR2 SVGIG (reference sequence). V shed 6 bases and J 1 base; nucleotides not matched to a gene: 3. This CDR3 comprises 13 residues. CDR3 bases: TGTGCCTGCCAGGGACAGGGGTCCTACGAGCAGTACTTC. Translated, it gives CACQGQGSYEQYF.

Here the CDR3 DNA reads TGTGCCAGCAGCGTAACTGTCCGGGGAGGCCCCAATGAGCAGTTCTTC. Residues: CASSVTVRGGPNEQFF. J is TRBJ2-1 and V is TRBV9; TRBD2 is a possible D gene (6 bases). The V and J ends lost 1 base and 6 bases respectively, with 17 bases between them. Germline CDR1 is SGDLS and CDR2 is YYNGEE. There are 16 residues in the CDR3.